Following are 19 T cell receptor beta chains from one sample sequenced in a study of blood T cell repertoires in COVID-19. Produced via immunoSEQ multiplex PCR; TCRdb's table is partial and in-frame only. This table has about 140,000 clones, about 86% appearing once. The specimen sequenced was peripheral blood. The origin of the receptors is an older woman with acute or convalescent COVID-19.

The J gene is TRBJ2-7, the V gene TRBV6-6, with D perhaps TRBD2 (6 bases). Germline CDR1 is MNHNY and CDR2 is SVGAGI (reference sequence). The CDR3 totals 14 residues. Between the trimmed V and J ends, which lost 4 bases and 0 bases, there was a span of 10 bases. The CDR3 DNA reads TGTGCCAGCAGTTCCTCGACTAGCTCCTACGAGCAGTACTTC. Its translation: CASSSSTSSYEQYF.

In nucleotides, the CDR3 is TGTGCCACCAGTGATCGAGGTATGCGGGGGAGAAATGAGCAGTTCTTC. Its protein is CATSDRGMRGRNEQFF. The gene calls are TRBV24-1 and TRBJ2-1; TRBD2 aligns across 7 bases. V shed 3 bases and J 7 bases; nucleotides not matched to a gene: 11. CDR1 is KGHDR and CDR2 is SFDVKD in the germline V gene. This CDR3 has 16 residues.

The CDR3 region is CASSSGGAGSLPQHF. The CDR3 DNA sequence: TGTGCCAGCAGTTCGGGAGGGGCAGGAAGCTTGCCCCAGCATTTT. V is TRBV6-5 and J is TRBJ1-5, with a weak D call TRBD1 (5 bases). This CDR3 comprises 15 residues. V lost 4 bases to trimming and J lost 9 bases, with 19 bases between them. Germline loops: CDR1 MNHEY, CDR2 SVGAGI.

The chain recombines TRBV2 with TRBJ2-7, with D perhaps TRBD2 (6 bases). Germline loops: CDR1 SNHLY, CDR2 FYNNEI. Trimming stripped 6 bases from V and 1 base from J, with 10 bases between. The CDR3 totals 13 residues. The chain's CDR3 is CASRGGGSYEQYF. CDR3 in DNA: TGTGCCAGCAGGGGGGGAGGATCCTACGAGCAGTACTTC.

V is TRBV10-2 and J is TRBJ2-3, with 15 bases that match TRBD2. V was pared by 7 bases and J by 4 bases, with 3 bases of the junction left unmatched. The CDR3 is 15 residues long. In germline, CDR1 is WSHSY, CDR2 SAAADI. CDR3 in DNA: TGCGCCAGCACGGGACTAGCGGGGGGTTCAGATACGCAGTATTTT. It yields the protein CASTGLAGGSDTQYF.

In this sample, this clone turned up once. The chain joins TRBV30 to TRBJ1-1; D call uncertain. The CDR3 spans 14 residues. V was cut by 4 bases and J by 6 bases, with 18 bases left in between. CDR1 is GTSNPN, CDR2 SVGIG, per germline (reference sequence). The CDR3 DNA is TGTGCCTGGACCCTCGGCGGGGTGGTCGCTGAAGCTTTCTTT. Translated, it gives CAWTLGGVVAEAFF. Variable domain in full (rest from reference TRBV30 and TRBJ1-1): SQTIHQWPATLVQPVGSPLSLECTVEGTSNPNLYWYRQAAGRGLQLLFYSVGIGQISSEVPQNLSASRPQDRQFILSSKKLLLSDSGFYLCAWTLGGVVAEAFFGQGTRLTVV.

The rearrangement uses TRBV6-5 and TRBJ1-3; 8 bases map to TRBD1. Losses at the gene ends were 6 bases for V and 8 bases for J; bases not matched to a gene: 6. CDR1 MNHEY and CDR2 SVGAGI come from the germline V gene. The CDR3 has 13 amino acids. CDR3 region: CASRDRAADTIYF. The DNA for the CDR3 is TGTGCCAGCAGGGACAGGGCCGCGGACACCATATATTTT.

This clone was detected a few times. The chain links TRBV13 to TRBJ2-1; possibly TRBD2 for D (6 bases). The V end lost 3 bases, the J end lost 0 bases, and 9 bases lay between the germline ends. This CDR3 has 15 amino acids. CDR1 and CDR2 from the germline V gene are PRHDT and FYEKMQ (reference sequence). DNA of the CDR3: TGTGCCAGCAGCTTCGGGGGAATCTCCTACAATGAGCAGTTCTTC. This gives the protein CASSFGGISYNEQFF.

This clone was seen only a few times. This sequence joins TRBV2 and TRBJ1-2; TRBD1 might be the D (6 bases). The germline V gene has CDR1 SNHLY and CDR2 FYNNEI. Trimming took off 5 bases at V and 4 bases at J, with 8 bases between the two ends. The CDR3 runs 12 residues. The chain's CDR3 is CASSRDTYGYTF. The DNA for the CDR3 is TGTGCCAGCAGTAGGGACACCTATGGCTACACCTTC.

V gene TRBV30 combines with J gene TRBJ2-1; the match to TRBD2 covers 10 bases. CDR1 and CDR2 (germline): GTSNPN, SVGIG (reference sequence). With V trimmed by 0 bases and J by 7 bases, 6 bases remained unmatched. The CDR3 runs to 15 residues. The chain's CDR3 is CAWSVLAGEGNEQFF. The CDR3 DNA reads as TGTGCCTGGAGTGTCCTAGCGGGGGAGGGGAATGAGCAGTTCTTC.

The genes are TRBV6-5 and TRBJ1-4, with no clear D. The germline CDR1 and CDR2 sequences are MNHEY and SVGAGI. The V and J ends lost 8 bases and 5 bases respectively, with 18 bases between them. This CDR3 region has 15 residues. Here the CDR3 reads CASQVGPRANEKLFF. Here the CDR3 DNA reads TGTGCCAGCCAAGTCGGTCCTCGAGCCAATGAAAAACTGTTTTTT.

This clone was counted a single time. V usage is TRBV24-1 and J usage is TRBJ1-5; 12 positions agree with TRBD1. Germline trimming cut 3 bases from V and 6 bases from J; bases unmatched to any gene: 5. The CDR3 spans 16 residues. Germline CDR1 is KGHDR and CDR2 is SFDVKD. CDR3: CATSDPGTGGTQPQHF. The CDR3 DNA sequence: TGTGCCACCAGTGATCCCGGGACAGGGGGCACTCAGCCCCAGCATTTT.

The genes are TRBV24-1 and TRBJ2-5; possible D gene TRBD2, 6 bases. Trimming removed 3 bases at V and 9 bases at J, with 22 bases between. Per the germline V gene, CDR1 is KGHDR and CDR2 is SFDVKD. The CDR3 contains 16 residues. DNA for the CDR3: TGTGCCACCAGTGATCCACTGGCGGGGCCCACGCCGCCCCAGTACTTC. Protein: CATSDPLAGPTPPQYF.

The genes are TRBV5-4 and TRBJ2-1, with 10 bases matching TRBD2. Per the germline V gene, CDR1 is SGHNT and CDR2 is YYREEE (reference sequence). The CDR3 is 15 residues long. J lost 5 bases, V lost 0 bases, and 2 bases had no gene match. This chain's CDR3 is CASSLDSGGHNEQFF. Written as DNA, the CDR3 is TGTGCCAGCAGCTTGGATAGCGGGGGGCACAATGAGCAGTTCTTC.

The V and J genes are TRBV7-2 and TRBJ2-1; tentatively, D is TRBD2 (5 bases). With 3 bases removed from V and 6 bases from J, the gap between germline ends came to 15 bases. The CDR3 loop spans 15 amino acids. CDR1 SGHTA and CDR2 FQGNSA come from the germline V gene. CDR3 sequence (DNA): TGTGCCAGCAGCTTCCGGGTCCCTGGGAGCAATGAGCAGTTCTTC. It codes for CASSFRVPGSNEQFF.

V gene TRBV19 combines with J gene TRBJ1-3; a possible D gene is TRBD1 (5 bases). The CDR3 is made up of 15 amino acids. CDR1 and CDR2 (germline): LNHDA, SQIVND (reference sequence). V lost 8 bases, J lost 0 bases, and 14 bases lay in between. CDR3 sequence reads: CASQEAGDSGNTIYF. The CDR3 bases are TGTGCCAGTCAAGAGGCGGGGGACTCTGGAAACACCATATATTTT.

This clone is labeled medium-sized. The genes are TRBV16 and TRBJ2-1; 11 bases align to TRBD2. This CDR3 has 16 residues. J gave up 6 bases and V 0 bases, and 4 bases lay outside the gene matches. The germline gives CDR1 KGHSY, CDR2 FQNENV. CDR3 residues: CASSQSLAGGVNEQFF. In DNA, the CDR3 is TGTGCCAGCAGCCAATCCCTAGCGGGGGGAGTCAATGAGCAGTTCTTC.

The chain recombines TRBV5-4 with TRBJ1-1; TRBD1 matches at 9 bases. Germline loops: CDR1 SGHNT, CDR2 YYREEE (reference sequence). Germline trimming cut 4 bases from V and 5 bases from J; bases unmatched to any gene: 6. The CDR3 contains 14 residues. The CDR3: CASSPGQGWTEAFF. The CDR3 nucleotides read TGTGCCAGCAGCCCCGGACAGGGGTGGACTGAAGCTTTCTTT.

The chain links TRBV2 to TRBJ2-1; 8 bases map to TRBD2. The germline gives CDR1 SNHLY, CDR2 FYNNEI. CDR3 size: 15 residues. V lost 4 bases and J lost 1; bases outside the gene matches: 3. The CDR3 is CASSAERGSYNEQFF. DNA of the CDR3: TGTGCCAGCAGTGCGGAGCGGGGGTCCTACAATGAGCAGTTCTTC.